Listed here is a single T cell receptor (beta chain). The antigen remains unidentified. The data were produced by immunoSEQ multiplex PCR, yet TCRdb's version contains in-frame clones alone and is incomplete. The sample carries more than 70,000 clones, about 86% recorded once. The CDR3 is 12 residues long. The germline gives CDR1 MNHEY, CDR2 SMNVEV (reference sequence). V was pared by 8 bases and J by 7 bases, with 5 bases of the junction left unmatched. The record originates from a study of OX40 agonist ivuxolimab in advanced cancers. Patients were excluded for autoimmune disease history or systemic immunosuppression. Whole-study results and caveats: At doses 0.1 to 3.0 mg/kg, CD4+ and CD8+ clones expanded.

The source material was CD4+ or CD8+ T cells sorted from blood, sampled in a trial of the OX40 agonist ivuxolimab. The chain combines TRBV27 with TRBJ1-5; TRBD1 agrees at 7 bases. The sequence derives from an adult with an advanced solid tumor such as melanoma, head and neck, liver or kidney cancer. CDR3 residues: CASGDSRQPQHF. In nucleotides, the CDR3 is TGTGCCAGCGGGGACAGCAGGCAGCCCCAGCATTTT.